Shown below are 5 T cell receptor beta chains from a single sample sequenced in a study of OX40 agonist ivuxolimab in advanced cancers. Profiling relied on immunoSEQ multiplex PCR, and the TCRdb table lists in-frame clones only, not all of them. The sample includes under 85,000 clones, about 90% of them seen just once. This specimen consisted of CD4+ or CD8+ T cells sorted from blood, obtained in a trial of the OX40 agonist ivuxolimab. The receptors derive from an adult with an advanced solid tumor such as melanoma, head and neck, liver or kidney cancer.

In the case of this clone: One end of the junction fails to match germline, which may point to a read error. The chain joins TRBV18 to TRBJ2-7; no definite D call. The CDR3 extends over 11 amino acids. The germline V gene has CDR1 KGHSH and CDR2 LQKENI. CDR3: CASSPGSAQHF. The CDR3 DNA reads TGTGCCAGCTCACCTGGGTCCGCGCAGCACTTC.

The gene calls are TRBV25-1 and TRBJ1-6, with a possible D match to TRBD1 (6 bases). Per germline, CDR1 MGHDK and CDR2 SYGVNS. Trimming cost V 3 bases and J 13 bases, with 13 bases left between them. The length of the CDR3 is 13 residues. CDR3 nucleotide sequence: TGTGCCAGCAGTGAGTACAGGGACCGGCCCCTCCACTTT. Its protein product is CASSEYRDRPLHF.

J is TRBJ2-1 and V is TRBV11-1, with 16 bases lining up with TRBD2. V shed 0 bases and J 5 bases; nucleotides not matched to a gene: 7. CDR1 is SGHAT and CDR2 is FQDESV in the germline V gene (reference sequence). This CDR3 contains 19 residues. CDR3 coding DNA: TGTGCCAGCAGCTTAGCGGGACTAGCGGGAGGGCCTTTCCACAATGAGCAGTTCTTC. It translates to CASSLAGLAGGPFHNEQFF. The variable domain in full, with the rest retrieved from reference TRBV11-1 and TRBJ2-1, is EAEVAQSPRYKITEKSQAVAFWCDPISGHATLYWYRQILGQGPELLVQFQDESVVDDSQLPKDRFSAERLKGVDSTLKIQPAELGDSAMYLCASSLAGLAGGPFHNEQFFGPGTRLTVL.

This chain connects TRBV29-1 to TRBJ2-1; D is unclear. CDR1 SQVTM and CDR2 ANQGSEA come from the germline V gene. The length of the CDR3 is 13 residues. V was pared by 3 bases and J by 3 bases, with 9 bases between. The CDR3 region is CSVDQFLYNEQFF. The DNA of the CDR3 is TGCAGCGTTGATCAGTTTCTCTACAATGAGCAGTTCTTC.

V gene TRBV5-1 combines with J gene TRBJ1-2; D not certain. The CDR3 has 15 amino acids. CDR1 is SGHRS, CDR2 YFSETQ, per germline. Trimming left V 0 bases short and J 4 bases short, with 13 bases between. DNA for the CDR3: TGCGCCAGCAGCTTGGGCCAGGACCCGCGCTATGGCTACACCTTC. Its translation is CASSLGQDPRYGYTF.